This TCR beta chain was captured by sequencing in a study of T-cell memory formation after mild COVID-19. General observations from the study: Later expanders leaned CD4+, whereas day 15 to 85 contracting clones were balanced CD4/CD8. Pre-infection memory already had some responding clones, implying cross-reactive memory joined.

The CDR3 is 13 residues long. The ends were cut back, 2 bases at V and 0 bases at J, with 5 bases in the middle. The germline V gene has CDR1 SGHRS and CDR2 YFSETQ. This clonotype appeared a few times. Its antigen is undetermined. It was 5'RACE with constant-segment primers that produced the TCR alpha and TCR beta cDNA libraries, which carried sample barcodes and UMIs. TCRdb reprocessed the 5' RACE reads via MiXCR and lists one record per CDR3 protein. Of roughly 350,000 distinct CDR3 sequences in the sample, roughly 21% are singletons; the top ten hold around 13%. The genes are TRBV5-1 and TRBJ1-2, with no clear D. The receptor was derived from an adult woman who had mild COVID-19 (a few samples of this study predate the infection). Cell type and time point are not known. Sequencing was performed on PBMCs or a T cell subset sorted from them (not recorded which). This chain's CDR3 is CASSLTPNYGYTF. The CDR3, as DNA: TGCGCCAGCAGCTTAACCCCTAACTATGGCTACACCTTC.